These T cell receptor beta chains were read from a single sample in a study of early T cells in non-severe SARS-CoV-2 infection. A single record per CDR3 protein comes from TCRdb applying MiXCR to the 5' RACE reads. The table lists roughly 55,000 distinct CDR3 sequences, more than 9% of them singletons. Sequencing was performed on whole blood. The receptors were sampled from an adult who was a healthcare worker with PCR-confirmed SARS-CoV-2 infection or an uninfected control (not recorded which). Both conserved end residues are part of each CDR3. Fields, in order: D gene, J gene, V gene, clone size, CDR3 DNA, CDR3 protein. A D gene is named only where the DNA matches it firmly. Clone size is shown for a subset of rows, as once, few, many or a class of expanded clone.

TRBD1 TRBJ2-1 TRBV5-1 NA TGCGCCAGCAGCTTGGAGGGGACAGGGTTGAGCGAGAGGCAGTTCTTC CASSLEGTGLSERQFF
TRBD2 TRBJ2-7 TRBV6-5 NA TGTGCCAGCAGTTACTCTACCGGACTAGCGGGAGGTCGTCGGGACTACGAGCAGTACTTC CASSYSTGLAGGRRDYEQYF
TRBD2 TRBJ2-5 TRBV28 NA TGTGCCAGCAGTTTAAGCGGGGCTCGCCAAGAGACCCAGTACTTC CASSLSGARQETQYF
NA TRBJ2-1 TRBV24-1 NA TGTGCCACCAGCGACCGGAGGAATGAGCAGTTCTTC CATSDRRNEQFF
NA TRBJ2-3 TRBV6-2/TRBV6-3 many TGTGCCAGCAGGATCGGTGGGGGAATACGTACGCAGTATTTT CASRIGGGIRTQYF
TRBD1 TRBJ2-1 TRBV6-6 many TGTGCCAGCAGTTACAGGGGGCGAGGCAATGAGCAGTTCTTC CASSYRGRGNEQFF
TRBD2 TRBJ2-5 TRBV7-2 NA TGTGCCAGCAGCACCGAGGGAGCGGGAGCTAGGCCACAGTACTTC CASSTEGAGARPQYF
NA TRBJ1-5 TRBV18 few TGTGCCAGCTCACTTTATGAGGGCCAGCCCCAGCATTTT CASSLYEGQPQHF
TRBD2 TRBJ2-1 TRBV5-1 NA TGCGCCAGCAGCTTACTAGCGGGATCCGACAATGAGCAGTTCTTC CASSLLAGSDNEQFF
NA TRBJ2-3 TRBV4-1 few TGCGCCAGCAGCTCCGACAGGCACTACACAGATACGCAGTATTTT CASSSDRHYTDTQYF
NA TRBJ1-5 TRBV28 few TGTGCCAGCAGTTGGAGGGGCCAGCCCCAGCATTTT CASSWRGQPQHF
NA TRBJ1-3 TRBV18 many TGTGCCAGCTCACCAAGGGGGGGCAGCCGGATCTCTGGAAACACCATATATTTT CASSPRGGSRISGNTIYF
NA TRBJ1-1 TRBV29-1 many TGCAGCGTTGAAGCTTCCAAAGGGACTGAAGCTTTCTTT CSVEASKGTEAFF
NA TRBJ1-1 TRBV5-6 many TGTGCCAGCAGCTTGGCCGGTCAGGGAGAGGGGAACACTGAAGCTTTCTTT CASSLAGQGEGNTEAFF
NA TRBJ1-1 TRBV12-3/TRBV12-4 few TGTGCCAGCAGTTTGGGACCCTCGAACACTGAAGCTTTCTTT CASSLGPSNTEAFF
TRBD2 TRBJ2-3 TRBV20-1 NA TGCAGTTATGAAGCGGGAGAGGGCACAGATACGCAGTATTTT CSYEAGEGTDTQYF
NA TRBJ1-1 TRBV5-6 many TGTGCCAGCAGCTTGGTTGGAGGAAATGAAGCTTTCTTT CASSLVGGNEAFF
NA TRBJ2-7 TRBV7-2 NA TGTGCCAGCAGCTTAGGTTGGAACTCCTACGAGCAGTACTTC CASSLGWNSYEQYF
NA TRBJ1-6 TRBV20-1 NA TGCAGTGCTAATCCCGGGAGCTCCTATAATTCACCCCTCCACTTT CSANPGSSYNSPLHF
NA TRBJ2-6 TRBV28 many TGTGCCAGCAGCATATTCTCTGGGGCCAACGTCCTGACTTTC CASSIFSGANVLTF
NA TRBJ2-1 TRBV5-1 NA TGCGCCAGCAGCTTGGGGGGTACAATGCCCAATGAGCAGTTCTTC CASSLGGTMPNEQFF
NA TRBJ2-7 TRBV28 NA TGTGCCAGCAGTCGGCGAGGATCCCGTTCCTACGAGCAGTACTTC CASSRRGSRSYEQYF
NA TRBJ1-4 TRBV20-1 many TGCAGTGCTAGAGATTCCCCAGGCCTGTTTTTT CSARDSPGLFF